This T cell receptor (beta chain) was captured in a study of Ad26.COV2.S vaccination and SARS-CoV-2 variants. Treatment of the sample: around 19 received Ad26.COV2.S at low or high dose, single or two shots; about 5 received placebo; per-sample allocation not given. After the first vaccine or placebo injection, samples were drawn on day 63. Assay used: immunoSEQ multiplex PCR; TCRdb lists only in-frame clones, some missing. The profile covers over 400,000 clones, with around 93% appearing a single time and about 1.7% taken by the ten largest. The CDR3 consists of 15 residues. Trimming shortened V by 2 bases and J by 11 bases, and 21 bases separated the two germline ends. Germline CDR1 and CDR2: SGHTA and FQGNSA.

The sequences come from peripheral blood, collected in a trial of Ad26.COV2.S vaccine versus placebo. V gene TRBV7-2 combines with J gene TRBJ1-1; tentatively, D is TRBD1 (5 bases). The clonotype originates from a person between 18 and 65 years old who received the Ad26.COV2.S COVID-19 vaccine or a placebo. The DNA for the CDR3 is TGTGCCAGCAGCTTAATAGTCCGGGACCCGTCTTCCGCTTTCTTT. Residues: CASSLIVRDPSSAFF.